One sample yielded the 6 T cell receptor beta chains listed below, sequenced in a study of CD8+ T cells in alopecia areata. cDNA serving as the sequencing template came from extracted, reverse transcribed RNA. Some clones are missing from TCRdb's copy, which holds only in-frame ones; the method was immunoSEQ multiplex PCR. Among roughly 280,000 clones, around three fifths were seen once, and the ten largest hold around 0.84%. Treatment reported: oral pan-JAK inhibitor, 5-10 mg twice daily. The source material was CD4+ T cells sorted from blood, sampled between weeks 51 and 54, from a patient treated with tofacitinib. All receptors derive from a human donor with alopecia areata.

This clone was seen only a few times. The rearrangement uses TRBV29-1 and TRBJ2-7; no clear D gene. The V end was cut by 6 bases, the J end by 5 bases, with 14 bases between. CDR3 size: 12 residues. Germline loops: CDR1 SQVTM, CDR2 ANQGSEA. As DNA, the CDR3 is TGCAGCGTCCTAGGGCAGTCAAACGAGCAGTACTTC. Translation: CSVLGQSNEQYF.

In nucleotides, the CDR3 is TGTGCCAGCAGTATTTCTTCACGACATAGCTCCTACGAGCAGTACTTC. It codes for CASSISSRHSSYEQYF. The gene calls are TRBV6-9 and TRBJ2-7; D is unclear. The CDR3 runs 16 residues. From germline, CDR1 is MNHGY and CDR2 SVAAGI. The ends were cut back, 5 bases at V and 0 bases at J, with 17 bases in the middle.

Written as DNA, the CDR3 is TGTGCCAGCAGCCCCCCGGACAGCCCATATAATTCACCCCTCCACTTT. Translated, it gives CASSPPDSPYNSPLHF. The chain carries TRBV2 and TRBJ1-6, with a possible D match to TRBD1 (6 bases). The V gene lost 6 bases and the J gene lost 4 bases, with 16 bases spanning the gap. Germline V CDR1 and CDR2: SNHLY, FYNNEI. The CDR3 totals 16 residues.

This clone appeared once. This chain uses TRBV4-3 with TRBJ2-5; D is unclear. There are 13 residues in the CDR3. Germline-derived CDR1 and CDR2 are LGHNA and YSLEER. V gave up 1 base and J gave up 2 bases, with 5 bases separating them. In DNA, the CDR3 is TGCGCCAGCAGCCAAGGACAACAAGAGACCCAGTACTTC. Protein sequence: CASSQGQQETQYF.

This clone was detected only a few times. The V gene is TRBV30, the J gene TRBJ1-5; D might be TRBD1 (6 bases). Germline assignment: CDR1 GTSNPN and CDR2 SVGIG (reference sequence). This CDR3 has 13 amino acids. V dropped 2 bases and J dropped 5 bases, with 10 bases sitting between them. The CDR3 loop reads CAWSRGTDQPQHF. The CDR3 DNA sequence: TGTGCCTGGAGTAGGGGGACGGATCAGCCCCAGCATTTT.

V gene TRBV12-5 combines with J gene TRBJ2-2; unclear D gene. The CDR3 is made up of 11 amino acids. Trimming took 5 bases from V and 4 from J, leaving 2 bases between them. Germline loops: CDR1 LGHNT, CDR2 FRNRAP. The CDR3 spells CASGSTGELFF. The CDR3 DNA is TGTGCTAGTGGTAGCACCGGGGAGCTGTTTTTT.